This TCR beta chain was documented in a study of tumor-infiltrating lymphocytes in localized non-small cell lung cancer. About the study: From each patient, both tumor and uninvolved lung, non-adjacent to tumor, were sampled. Findings of the study overall: Only some patients had TCR sequencing, depending on available tissue.

CDR1 and CDR2 (germline): MNHNS, SASEGT. With 0 bases clipped from V and 2 bases from J, the junction kept 5 bases outside the gene matches. The CDR3 runs 16 residues. The table came from immunoSEQ multiplex PCR; TCRdb's copy has only in-frame clones and leaves some out. Among approximately 15,000 clones, roughly three quarters were seen once, and the ten largest hold about 9.3%. In this sample, this clone turned up once. The target antigen is unknown. V is TRBV6-1 and J is TRBJ2-3; 7 bases align to TRBD2. The specimen was lung tumor tissue. The receptor comes from a human donor with non-small cell lung cancer. The CDR3 DNA is TGTGCCAGCAGTGAAGCGCGGGGGACCAACACAGATACGCAGTATTTT. Residues: CASSEARGTNTDTQYF.